This T cell receptor (beta chain) appears in the sequencing data of a study of shared clonotypes between healthy human individuals. A note on this clone: What it recognizes is unknown.

J was trimmed by 8 bases and V by 4 bases; bases with no gene match: 15. Germline V gene lookup returns CDR1 SGHRS and CDR2 YFSETQ. The CDR3 totals 17 residues. General study findings and limits: The four-donor shared clonotypes exceeded non-shared clonotypes in generation probability, with non-shared ones scoring lower. What rarefaction showed was incomplete sorted-subset sequencing despite large depth.

Assay: immunoSEQ multiplex PCR; the TCRdb copy retains only in-frame clones and omits some. In the table there are 2 million to 2.5 million clones, 90% to 96% of which are singletons. The genes are TRBV5-1 and TRBJ2-2, with TRBD1 matching 9 bases. Material for sequencing was naive CD4+ T cells sorted from blood. Indicated subset: CD45RA+ positively selected. The receptor's source is a man between 18 and 35 years old in good health. As DNA, the CDR3 is TGCGCCAGCAGCCATCAGGACAGGGGTCCGCTGTTAGGGGAGCTGTTTTTT. It yields the protein CASSHQDRGPLLGELFF.